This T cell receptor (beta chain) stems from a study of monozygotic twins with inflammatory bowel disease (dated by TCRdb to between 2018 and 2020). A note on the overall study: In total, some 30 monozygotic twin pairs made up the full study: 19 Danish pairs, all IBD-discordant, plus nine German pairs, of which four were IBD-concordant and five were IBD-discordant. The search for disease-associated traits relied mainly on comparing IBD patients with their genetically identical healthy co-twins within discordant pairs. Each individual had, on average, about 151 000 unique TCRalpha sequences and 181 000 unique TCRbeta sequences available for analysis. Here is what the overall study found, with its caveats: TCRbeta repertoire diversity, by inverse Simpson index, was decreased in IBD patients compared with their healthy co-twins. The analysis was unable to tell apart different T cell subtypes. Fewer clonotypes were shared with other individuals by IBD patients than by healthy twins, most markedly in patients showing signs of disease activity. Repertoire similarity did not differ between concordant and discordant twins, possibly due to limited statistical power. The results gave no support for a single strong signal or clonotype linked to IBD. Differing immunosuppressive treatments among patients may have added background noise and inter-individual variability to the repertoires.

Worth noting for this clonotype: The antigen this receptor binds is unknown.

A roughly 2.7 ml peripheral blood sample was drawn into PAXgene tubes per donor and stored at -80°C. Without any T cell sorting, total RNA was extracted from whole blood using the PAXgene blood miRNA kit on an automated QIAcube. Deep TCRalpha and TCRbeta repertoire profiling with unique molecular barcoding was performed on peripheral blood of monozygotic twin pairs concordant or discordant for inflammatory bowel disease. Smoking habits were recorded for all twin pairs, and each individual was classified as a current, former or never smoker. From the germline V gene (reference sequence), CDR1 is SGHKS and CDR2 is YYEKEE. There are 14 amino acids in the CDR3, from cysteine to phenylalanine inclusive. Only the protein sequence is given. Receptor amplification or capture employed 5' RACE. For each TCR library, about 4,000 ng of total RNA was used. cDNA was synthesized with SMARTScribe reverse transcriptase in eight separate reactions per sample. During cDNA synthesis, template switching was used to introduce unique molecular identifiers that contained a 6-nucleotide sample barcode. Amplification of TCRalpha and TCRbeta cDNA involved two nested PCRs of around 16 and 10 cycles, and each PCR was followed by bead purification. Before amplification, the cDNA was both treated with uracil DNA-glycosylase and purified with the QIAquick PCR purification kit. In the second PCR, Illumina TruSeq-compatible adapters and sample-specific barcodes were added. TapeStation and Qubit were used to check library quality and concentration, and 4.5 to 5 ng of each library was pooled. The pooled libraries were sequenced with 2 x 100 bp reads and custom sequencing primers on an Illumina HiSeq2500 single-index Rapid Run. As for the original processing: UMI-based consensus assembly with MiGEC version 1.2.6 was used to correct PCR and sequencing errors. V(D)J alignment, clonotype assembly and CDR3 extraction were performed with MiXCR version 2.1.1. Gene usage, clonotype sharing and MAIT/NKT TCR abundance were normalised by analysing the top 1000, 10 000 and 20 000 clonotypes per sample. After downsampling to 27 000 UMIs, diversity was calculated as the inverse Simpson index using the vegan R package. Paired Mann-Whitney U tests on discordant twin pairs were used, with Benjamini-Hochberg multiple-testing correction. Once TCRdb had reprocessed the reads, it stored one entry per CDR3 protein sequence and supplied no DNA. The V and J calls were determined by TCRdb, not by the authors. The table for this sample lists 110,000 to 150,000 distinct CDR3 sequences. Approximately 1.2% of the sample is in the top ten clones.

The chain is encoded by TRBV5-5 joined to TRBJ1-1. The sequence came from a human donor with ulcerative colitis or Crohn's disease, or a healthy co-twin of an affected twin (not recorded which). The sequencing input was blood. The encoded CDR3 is CASSLVGQNTEAFF.